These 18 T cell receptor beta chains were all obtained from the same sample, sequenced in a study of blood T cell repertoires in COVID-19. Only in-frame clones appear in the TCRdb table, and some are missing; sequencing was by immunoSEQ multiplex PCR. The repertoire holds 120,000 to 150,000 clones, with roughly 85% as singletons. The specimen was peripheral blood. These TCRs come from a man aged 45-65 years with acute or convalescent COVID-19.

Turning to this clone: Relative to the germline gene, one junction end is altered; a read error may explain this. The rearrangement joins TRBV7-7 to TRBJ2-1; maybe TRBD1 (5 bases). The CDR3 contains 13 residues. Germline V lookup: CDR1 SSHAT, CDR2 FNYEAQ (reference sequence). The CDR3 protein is CASSTGHTNEQFF. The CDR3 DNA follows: TGTGCTAGCAGCACCGGACATACCAATGAGCAGTTCTTC.

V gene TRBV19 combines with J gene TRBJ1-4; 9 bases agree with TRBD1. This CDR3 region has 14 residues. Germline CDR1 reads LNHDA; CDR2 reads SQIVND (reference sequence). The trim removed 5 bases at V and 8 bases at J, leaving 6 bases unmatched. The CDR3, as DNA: TGTGCCAGTAGTCAAGGGACAGGGTCAGAAAAACTGTTTTTT. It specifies CASSQGTGSEKLFF.

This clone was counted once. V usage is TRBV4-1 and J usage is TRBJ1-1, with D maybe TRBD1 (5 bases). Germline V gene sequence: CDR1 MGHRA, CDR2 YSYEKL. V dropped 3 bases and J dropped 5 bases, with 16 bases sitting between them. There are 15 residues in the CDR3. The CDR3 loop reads CASSHQESGGTEAFF. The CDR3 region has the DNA TGCGCCAGCAGCCACCAGGAAAGTGGGGGGACTGAAGCTTTCTTT.

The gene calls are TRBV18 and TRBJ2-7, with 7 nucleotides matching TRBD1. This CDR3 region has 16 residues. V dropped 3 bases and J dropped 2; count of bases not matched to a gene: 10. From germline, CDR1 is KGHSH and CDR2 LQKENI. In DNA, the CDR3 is TGTGCCAGCTCACCCCCTGACAGGGTTTCTACCTACGAGCAGTACTTC. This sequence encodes CASSPPDRVSTYEQYF.

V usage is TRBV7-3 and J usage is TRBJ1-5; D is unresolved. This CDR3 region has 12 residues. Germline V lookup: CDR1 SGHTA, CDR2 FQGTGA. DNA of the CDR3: TGTGCAATCCGTCAATCTCGGCAGCCCCAGCATTTT. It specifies CAIRQSRQPQHF.

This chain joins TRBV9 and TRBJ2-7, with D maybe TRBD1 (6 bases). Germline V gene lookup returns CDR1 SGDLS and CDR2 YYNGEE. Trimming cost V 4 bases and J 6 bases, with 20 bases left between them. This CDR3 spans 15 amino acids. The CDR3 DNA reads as TGTGCCAGCAGCTTTACCGGGACAAGGGATGGCGAGCAGTACTTC. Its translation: CASSFTGTRDGEQYF.

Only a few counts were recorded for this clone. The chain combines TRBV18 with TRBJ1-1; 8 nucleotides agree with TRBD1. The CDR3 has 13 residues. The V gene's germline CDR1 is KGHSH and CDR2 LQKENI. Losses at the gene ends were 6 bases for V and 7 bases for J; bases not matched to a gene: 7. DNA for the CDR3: TGTGCCAGCTCCCTTGGACAGGGCTTTGAAGCTTTCTTT. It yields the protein CASSLGQGFEAFF.

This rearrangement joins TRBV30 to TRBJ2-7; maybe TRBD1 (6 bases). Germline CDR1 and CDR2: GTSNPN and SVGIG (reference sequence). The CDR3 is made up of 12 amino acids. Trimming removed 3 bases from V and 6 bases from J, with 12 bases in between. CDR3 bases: TGTGCCTGGAGCGGTACAGGGCGCGAGCAGTACTTC. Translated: CAWSGTGREQYF.

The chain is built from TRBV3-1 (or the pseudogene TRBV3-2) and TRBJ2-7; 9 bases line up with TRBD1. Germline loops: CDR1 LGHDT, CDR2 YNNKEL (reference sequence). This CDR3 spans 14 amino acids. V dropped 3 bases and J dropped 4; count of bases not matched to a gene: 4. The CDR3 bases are TGTGCCAGCAGCCACGGACAGGGGAGTTACGAGCAGTACTTC. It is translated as CASSHGQGSYEQYF.

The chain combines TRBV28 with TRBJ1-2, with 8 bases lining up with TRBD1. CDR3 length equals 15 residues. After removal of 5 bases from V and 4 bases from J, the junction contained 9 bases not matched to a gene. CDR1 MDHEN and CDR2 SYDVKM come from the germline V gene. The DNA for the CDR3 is TGTGCCAGCAGTCTCGCAGGGGGCCGCACCTATGGCTACACCTTC. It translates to CASSLAGGRTYGYTF.

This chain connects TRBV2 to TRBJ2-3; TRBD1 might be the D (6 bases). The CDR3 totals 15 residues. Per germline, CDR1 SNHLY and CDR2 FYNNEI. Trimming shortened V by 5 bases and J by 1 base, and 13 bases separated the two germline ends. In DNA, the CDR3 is TGTGCCAGCAGTCGAGACAGGACAGGCACAGATACGCAGTATTTT. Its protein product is CASSRDRTGTDTQYF.

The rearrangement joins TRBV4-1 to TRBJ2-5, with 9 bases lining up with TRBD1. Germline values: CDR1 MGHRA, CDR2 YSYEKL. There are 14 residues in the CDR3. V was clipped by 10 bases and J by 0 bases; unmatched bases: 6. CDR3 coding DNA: TGCGCCATCTTGGACAGGGGACACCAAGAGACCCAGTACTTC. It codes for CAILDRGHQETQYF.

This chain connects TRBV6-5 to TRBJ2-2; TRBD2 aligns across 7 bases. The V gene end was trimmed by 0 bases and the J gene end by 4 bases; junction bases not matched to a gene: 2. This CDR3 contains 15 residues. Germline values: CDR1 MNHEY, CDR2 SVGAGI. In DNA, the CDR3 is TGTGCCAGCAGTTACTCGGGGGGGAGCACCGGGGAGCTGTTTTTT. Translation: CASSYSGGSTGELFF.

The CDR3 here is CASSQQQGGQEKLFF. The CDR3 DNA reads TGTGCCAGCAGTCAACAACAGGGGGGACAGGAAAAACTGTTTTTT. The chain has TRBV2 and TRBJ1-4, with 8 bases identical to TRBD1. In germline, CDR1 is SNHLY, CDR2 FYNNEI. The V segment lost 5 bases and the J segment 8 bases; nucleotides outside the gene matches: 10. The CDR3 runs 15 residues.

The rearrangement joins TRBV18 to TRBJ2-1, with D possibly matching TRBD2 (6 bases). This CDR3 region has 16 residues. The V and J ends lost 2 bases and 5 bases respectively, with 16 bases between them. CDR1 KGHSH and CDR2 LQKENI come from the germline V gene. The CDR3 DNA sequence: TGTGCCAGCTCACCAAAACAGCGGGCCATTAACAATGAGCAGTTCTTC. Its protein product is CASSPKQRAINNEQFF.

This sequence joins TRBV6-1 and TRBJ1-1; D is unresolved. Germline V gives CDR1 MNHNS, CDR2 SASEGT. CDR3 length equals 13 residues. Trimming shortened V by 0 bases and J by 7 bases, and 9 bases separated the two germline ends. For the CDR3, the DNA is TGTGCCAGCAGTGAAGCTGCTCAACATGAAGCTTTCTTT. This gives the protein CASSEAAQHEAFF.

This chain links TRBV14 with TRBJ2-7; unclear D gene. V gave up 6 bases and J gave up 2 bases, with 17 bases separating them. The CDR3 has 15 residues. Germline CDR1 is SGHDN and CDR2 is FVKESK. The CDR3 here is CASSPAFDFPYEQYF. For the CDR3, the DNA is TGTGCCAGCAGTCCTGCGTTTGACTTCCCCTACGAGCAGTACTTC.

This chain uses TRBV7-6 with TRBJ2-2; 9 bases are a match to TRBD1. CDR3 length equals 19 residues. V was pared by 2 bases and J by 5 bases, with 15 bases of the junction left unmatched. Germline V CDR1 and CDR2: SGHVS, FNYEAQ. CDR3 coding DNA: TGTGCCAGCAGCTTAACCCCAGCACAGGGGGCTGGGGGGACCGGGGAGCTGTTTTTT. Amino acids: CASSLTPAQGAGGTGELFF.